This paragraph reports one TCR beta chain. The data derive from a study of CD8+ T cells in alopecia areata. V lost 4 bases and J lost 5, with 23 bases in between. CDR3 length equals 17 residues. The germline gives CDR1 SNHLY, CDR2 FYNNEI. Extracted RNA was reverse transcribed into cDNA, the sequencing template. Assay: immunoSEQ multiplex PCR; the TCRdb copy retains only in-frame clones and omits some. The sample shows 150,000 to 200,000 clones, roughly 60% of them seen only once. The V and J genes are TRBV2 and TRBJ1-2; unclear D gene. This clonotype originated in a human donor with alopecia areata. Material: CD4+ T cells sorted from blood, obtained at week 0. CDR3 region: CASSVLSSSSIGYGYTF. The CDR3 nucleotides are TGTGCCAGCAGTGTACTTTCGAGCTCCTCGATAGGGTATGGCTACACCTTC.